The next 5 T cell receptor beta chains were all read from a single sample in a study of graft-versus-host responses after intestinal transplantation. Data came from immunoSEQ multiplex PCR; TCRdb stores just in-frame clones and leaves some out. The profile covers approximately 50,000 clones, with 84% appearing a single time and over 0.45% taken by the ten largest. Which antigens these TCRs recognize remains unknown. This sample comprised unstimulated CD4+ T cells sorted from spleen or lymph node cells, obtained before transplant. These receptors were taken from a human donor who was the organ donor for an intestinal transplant.

The J gene is TRBJ2-7, the V gene TRBV6-5; 10 positions match TRBD2. The CDR3 runs to 11 residues. Trimming at V came to 7 bases and at J to 7 bases, leaving 1 base not matched to a gene. Germline assignment: CDR1 MNHEY and CDR2 SVGAGI. This chain's CDR3 is CASTLAGEQYF. The CDR3 nucleotides read TGTGCCAGCACACTAGCGGGAGAGCAGTACTTC.

The chain combines TRBV5-5 with TRBJ2-3; 10 bases agree with TRBD2. The J segment lost 6 bases and the V segment lost 2 bases, leaving 9 bases of the junction unmatched. Germline V gene data show CDR1 as SGHKS and CDR2 as YYEKEE (reference sequence). CDR3 length: 16 residues. The CDR3 reads CASSLELAGRGDTQYF. The CDR3 DNA sequence: TGTGCCAGCAGCTTAGAACTAGCGGGACGTGGGGATACGCAGTATTTT.

The rearrangement joins TRBV5-6 to TRBJ2-2; tentatively, D is TRBD1 (5 bases). V gave up 1 base and J gave up 5 bases, with 9 bases separating them. Germline V lookup: CDR1 SGHDT, CDR2 YYEEEE. CDR3 length: 14 amino acids. CDR3 amino acids: CASSLPGWTGELFF. In DNA form, the CDR3 reads TGTGCCAGCAGCTTGCCAGGGTGGACCGGGGAGCTGTTTTTT. Combining the CDR3 with reference TRBV5-6 and TRBJ2-2 gives the whole variable domain DAGVTQSPTHLIKTRGQQVTLRCSPKSGHDTVSWYQQALGQGPQFIFQYYEEEERQRGNFPDRFSGHQFPNYSSELNVNALLLGDSALYLCASSLPGWTGELFFGEGSRLTVL.

The chain joins TRBV18 to TRBJ2-7; 11 bases agree with TRBD2. The CDR3 covers 14 residues. The junction had 5 bases not matched to a gene; V was cut back by 3 bases and J by 7 bases. In germline, CDR1 is KGHSH, CDR2 LQKENI. The DNA of the CDR3 is TGTGCCAGCTCACCGTCGCTAGCGGGGGGAGAGCAGTACTTC. This gives the protein CASSPSLAGGEQYF.

The chain links TRBV7-9 to TRBJ1-5; the D is unclear. This CDR3 contains 16 residues. The germline V gene encodes CDR1 SEHNR and CDR2 FQNEAQ (reference sequence). V was shortened by 3 bases and J by 4 bases, with 16 bases between the two germline ends. The CDR3 coding sequence is TGTGCCAGCAGCTTGGGCCTCCCCGGGCAGAATCAGCCCCAGCATTTT. It is translated as CASSLGLPGQNQPQHF. Full variable domain (missing parts from reference TRBV7-9 and TRBJ1-5): DTGVSQNPRHKITKRGQNVTFRCDPISEHNRLYWYRQTLGQGPEFLTYFQNEAQLEKSRLLSDRFSAERPKGSFSTLEIQRTEQGDSAMYLCASSLGLPGQNQPQHFGDGTRLSIL.